Below, 25 T cell receptor beta chains from the same sample are listed, as sequenced in a study of cytomegalovirus exposure and HLA in healthy donors. Generated by immunoSEQ multiplex PCR, the TCRdb table keeps only in-frame clones and is missing some. The table has 150,000 to 200,000 clones, 75% to 90% seen once. Sequencing was done on a sample of PBMCs. Receptors originate from a man between 18 and 35 years old in good health and CMV-seropositive.

The chain combines TRBV2 with TRBJ2-3, with D hard to call. The germline V and J ends were trimmed by 7 bases and 7 bases, with 9 bases remaining between them. Germline CDR1 and CDR2: SNHLY and FYNNEI. The CDR3 is made up of 11 amino acids. CDR3 sequence (DNA): TGTGCCAGCACCGAGTTGAATACGCAGTATTTT. It encodes CASTELNTQYF.

CDR3 in DNA: TGTGCCACCCCGCGGCGGAAGTATGAGCAGTTCTTC. The encoded protein is CATPRRKYEQFF. The V and J genes are TRBV6-6 and TRBJ2-1; D remains unclear. Germline-derived CDR1 and CDR2 are MNHNY and SVGAGI (reference sequence). Trimming cost V 10 bases and J 8 bases, with 15 bases left between them. CDR3 size: 12 residues.

This CDR3 is CASSPRGPGEKLFF. CDR3 nucleotides: TGTGCCAGCAGCCCCAGGGGGCCGGGTGAAAAACTGTTTTTT. The chain joins TRBV11-2 to TRBJ1-4; 8 bases are a match to TRBD1. The CDR3 runs 14 residues. Germline V CDR1 and CDR2: SGHAT, FQNNGV. Trimming took 5 bases from V and 7 from J; bases not matched to a gene: 6.

The chain links TRBV5-6 to TRBJ2-7; a possible D gene is TRBD1 (6 bases). From germline, CDR1 is SGHDT and CDR2 YYEEEE. Trimming left V 2 bases short and J 3 bases short, with 18 bases between. This CDR3 has 16 residues. For the CDR3, the DNA is TGTGCCAGCAGCTTTTCCTTTGGACAGCGCCTCTACGAGCAGTACTTC. Amino acid sequence: CASSFSFGQRLYEQYF. Full variable domain (rest looked up from reference TRBV5-6 and TRBJ2-7): DAGVTQSPTHLIKTRGQQVTLRCSPKSGHDTVSWYQQALGQGPQFIFQYYEEEERQRGNFPDRFSGHQFPNYSSELNVNALLLGDSALYLCASSFSFGQRLYEQYFGPGTRLTVT.

The chain couples TRBV27 to TRBJ2-6, with 8 bases lining up with TRBD1. The CDR3 consists of 17 residues. Germline CDR1 and CDR2: MNHEY and SMNVEV (reference sequence). Losses at the gene ends were 6 bases for V and 0 bases for J; bases not matched to a gene: 7. DNA of the CDR3: TGTGCCAGCAGCCCTCGGGACAGGAGCTCTGGGGCCAACGTCCTGACTTTC. Translation gives CASSPRDRSSGANVLTF.

The chain couples TRBV10-3 to TRBJ1-3, with D unresolved. CDR1 and CDR2 from the germline V gene are ENHRY and SYGVKD. Trimming removed 3 bases from V and 0 bases from J, with 6 bases in between. The CDR3 is 14 amino acids. CDR3 residues: CAISDGSSGNTIYF. As DNA, the CDR3 is TGTGCCATCAGTGACGGTTCCTCTGGAAACACCATATATTTT.

The V and J genes are TRBV2 and TRBJ1-1; D unresolved. Trimming stripped 3 bases from V and 3 bases from J, with 5 bases between. CDR3 length: 12 amino acids. CDR1 is SNHLY, CDR2 FYNNEI, per germline. Here the CDR3 reads CASSDSYTEAFF. DNA for the CDR3: TGTGCCAGCAGTGACAGTTACACTGAAGCTTTCTTT.

J is TRBJ2-2 and V is TRBV5-4, with D tentatively TRBD2 (5 bases). The V gene's germline CDR1 is SGHNT and CDR2 YYREEE (reference sequence). The CDR3 covers 16 residues. V was trimmed by 0 bases and J by 2 bases, leaving 11 bases between them. CDR3 in DNA: TGTGCCAGCAGCTTGGTGAGCGGCCTTAACACCGGGGAGCTGTTTTTT. It specifies CASSLVSGLNTGELFF.

The CDR3 DNA sequence: TGCGCCAGTAGCGGGAGTAGCACAGATACGCAGTATTTT. Protein product: CASSGSSTDTQYF. This chain uses TRBV10-2 with TRBJ2-3; 9 positions match TRBD2. Losses at the gene ends were 9 bases for V and 0 bases for J; bases not matched to a gene: 1. The CDR3 runs 13 residues. Germline V lookup: CDR1 WSHSY, CDR2 SAAADI.

The chain links TRBV5-6 to TRBJ2-1; maybe TRBD1 (5 bases). Germline lookup yields CDR1 SGHDT and CDR2 YYEEEE. The V gene lost 0 bases and the J gene lost 6 bases, with 7 bases spanning the gap. The CDR3 totals 13 residues. CDR3 sequence (DNA): TGTGCCAGCAGCTTGGGGGGCCTCAATGAGCAGTTCTTC. Translated: CASSLGGLNEQFF.

The chain joins TRBV5-6 to TRBJ2-3, with a tentative D call TRBD1 (6 bases). V dropped 4 bases and J dropped 0 bases, with 12 bases sitting between them. CDR1 SGHDT and CDR2 YYEEEE come from the germline V gene. The CDR3 has 15 residues. As DNA, the CDR3 is TGTGCCAGCAGCCTAGGACAGTCTAGCACAGATACGCAGTATTTT. Amino acid sequence: CASSLGQSSTDTQYF.

This clone was picked up a small number of times. The chain recombines TRBV6-1 with TRBJ1-5, with 7 bases aligning to TRBD1. The CDR3 is 14 residues long. V dropped 0 bases and J dropped 4; count of bases not matched to a gene: 0. CDR1 and CDR2 from the germline V gene are MNHNS and SASEGT. DNA for the CDR3: TGTGCCAGCAGTGAAGCACAGGGGAATCAGCCCCAGCATTTT. Encoded protein: CASSEAQGNQPQHF.

The V call is TRBV10-3, the J call TRBJ2-7, with D maybe TRBD1 (5 bases). Germline CDR1 is ENHRY and CDR2 is SYGVKD. Trimming removed 6 bases from V and 4 bases from J, with 16 bases in between. The CDR3 is made up of 14 amino acids. The CDR3 protein is CAISADLQGYEQYF. CDR3 DNA sequence: TGTGCCATCAGCGCCGACCTGCAGGGTTACGAGCAGTACTTC.

The chain links TRBV6-1 to TRBJ1-1, with D maybe TRBD1 (5 bases). The germline V gene encodes CDR1 MNHNS and CDR2 SASEGT. Between the trimmed V and J ends, which lost 7 bases and 5 bases, there was a span of 14 bases. This CDR3 is built from 13 residues. As DNA, the CDR3 is TGTGCCAGCAAGGTGGGGCTAGGGACTGAAGCTTTCTTT. Translated, it gives CASKVGLGTEAFF.

V and J are TRBV28 and TRBJ2-7; TRBD1 matches at 7 bases. Germline lookup yields CDR1 MDHEN and CDR2 SYDVKM. The V and J ends lost 7 bases and 5 bases, in that order; junction bases with no gene match: 5. The CDR3 length is 12 residues. In nucleotides, the CDR3 is TGTGCCAGCACCGGACAGGTCCACGAGCAGTACTTC. Protein sequence: CASTGQVHEQYF. The whole variable domain, filled in from reference TRBV28 and TRBJ2-7, reads DVKVTQSSRYLVKRTGEKVFLECVQDMDHENMFWYRQDPGLGLRLIYFSYDVKMKEKGDIPEGYSVSREKKERFSLILESASTNQTSMYLCASTGQVHEQYFGPGTRLTVT.

The V and J genes are TRBV18 and TRBJ2-7; 8 nucleotides line up with TRBD1. V was pared by 3 bases and J by 3 bases, with 1 base of the junction left unmatched. This CDR3 has 13 residues. Germline assignment: CDR1 KGHSH and CDR2 LQKENI. For the CDR3, the DNA is TGTGCCAGCTCACCCGGGACAGGCTACGAGCAGTACTTC. Translated, it gives CASSPGTGYEQYF.

The table lists this clone with a count of one. V usage is TRBV7-2 and J usage is TRBJ2-2, with no clear D. The V end was cut by 8 bases, the J end by 2 bases, with 9 bases between. The CDR3 is made up of 13 amino acids. CDR1 SGHTA and CDR2 FQGNSA come from the germline V gene. This chain's CDR3 is CASGNVNTGELFF. CDR3 nucleotides: TGTGCCAGCGGCAACGTTAACACCGGGGAGCTGTTTTTT.

The chain couples TRBV5-4 to TRBJ2-1; D is undetermined. The CDR3 is 14 residues long. The V gene lost 0 bases and the J gene lost 4 bases, with 8 bases spanning the gap. The germline V gene encodes CDR1 SGHNT and CDR2 YYREEE (reference sequence). CDR3 sequence: CASSLVGRYNEQFF. CDR3 bases: TGTGCCAGCAGCTTGGTCGGTAGATACAATGAGCAGTTCTTC.

The chain uses TRBV9 and TRBJ2-2, with 7 nucleotides matching TRBD1. The CDR3 totals 16 residues. CDR1 and CDR2 from the germline V gene are SGDLS and YYNGEE. V shed 3 bases, J shed 1 base, and the junction held 6 bases outside the gene matches. The CDR3 loop is CASSDPRTGNTGELFF. CDR3 nucleotides: TGTGCCAGCAGCGATCCCCGGACAGGGAACACCGGGGAGCTGTTTTTT.

The CDR3 region is CASSSRTAGELFF. The CDR3 DNA is TGTGCCAGCAGCTCCCGGACAGCCGGGGAGCTGTTTTTT. The chain employs TRBV7-8 and TRBJ2-2; tentatively, D is TRBD1 (6 bases). Germline-derived CDR1 and CDR2 are SGHVS and FQNEAQ. This CDR3 is built from 13 residues. Trimming cost V 4 bases and J 6 bases, with 9 bases left between them.

The CDR3 region has the DNA TGTGCCAGTAGTGTAGCAGGGGCCTACGAGCAGTACTTC. It encodes CASSVAGAYEQYF. The V call is TRBV19, the J call TRBJ2-7, with a weak D call TRBD1 (6 bases). CDR3 length equals 13 residues. Germline CDR1 is LNHDA and CDR2 is SQIVND (reference sequence). Deletions cut 5 bases from V and 2 bases from J, with 10 bases between.

This chain uses TRBV7-9 with TRBJ1-2, with D maybe TRBD1 (5 bases). V lost 1 base, J lost 2 bases, and 14 bases lay in between. Germline loops: CDR1 SEHNR, CDR2 FQNEAQ (reference sequence). The CDR3 loop spans 16 amino acids. CDR3 bases: TGTGCCAGCAGCTTAGAGATTGTTGGGGGGAACTATGGCTACACCTTC. Translating it yields CASSLEIVGGNYGYTF.

A remark on this clone: This may stem from a read error, because a much larger clone lies one nucleotide away. This chain connects TRBV2 to TRBJ2-6; D remains ambiguous. With 3 bases removed from V and 0 bases from J, the gap between germline ends came to 3 bases. In germline, CDR1 is SNHLY, CDR2 FYNNEI. The CDR3 is 14 residues long. CDR3 residues: CASSDGSGANVLTF. For the CDR3, the DNA is TGTGCCAGCAGTGACGGCTCTGGGGCCAACGTCCTGACTTTC.

This chain joins TRBV30 and TRBJ1-1, with TRBD1 as a possible D gene (5 bases). Looked up from germline, CDR1 is GTSNPN and CDR2 is SVGIG (reference sequence). Trimming removed 2 bases at V and 4 bases at J, with 8 bases between. The CDR3 totals 12 residues. The chain's CDR3 is CAWSNQGTEAFF. The CDR3 DNA follows: TGTGCCTGGAGTAATCAGGGCACTGAAGCTTTCTTT.

The V call is TRBV29-1, the J call TRBJ2-1; 10 positions agree with TRBD1. This CDR3 has 14 residues. V was clipped by 3 bases and J by 6 bases; unmatched bases: 5. CDR1 SQVTM and CDR2 ANQGSEA come from the germline V gene. The CDR3 reads CSVDTGQGGNEQFF. The DNA of the CDR3 is TGCAGCGTTGATACTGGACAGGGGGGCAATGAGCAGTTCTTC.